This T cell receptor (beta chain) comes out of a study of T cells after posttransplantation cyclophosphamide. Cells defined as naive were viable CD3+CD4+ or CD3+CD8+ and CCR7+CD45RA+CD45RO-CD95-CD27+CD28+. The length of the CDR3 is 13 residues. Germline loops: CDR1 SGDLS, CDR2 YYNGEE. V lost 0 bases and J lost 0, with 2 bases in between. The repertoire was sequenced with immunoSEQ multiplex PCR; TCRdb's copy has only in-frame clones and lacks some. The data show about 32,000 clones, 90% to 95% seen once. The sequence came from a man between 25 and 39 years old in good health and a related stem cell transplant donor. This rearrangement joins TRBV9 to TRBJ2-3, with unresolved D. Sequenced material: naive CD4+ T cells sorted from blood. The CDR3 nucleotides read TGTGCCAGCAGCGTAGCAAGCACAGATACGCAGTATTTT. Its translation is CASSVASTDTQYF.